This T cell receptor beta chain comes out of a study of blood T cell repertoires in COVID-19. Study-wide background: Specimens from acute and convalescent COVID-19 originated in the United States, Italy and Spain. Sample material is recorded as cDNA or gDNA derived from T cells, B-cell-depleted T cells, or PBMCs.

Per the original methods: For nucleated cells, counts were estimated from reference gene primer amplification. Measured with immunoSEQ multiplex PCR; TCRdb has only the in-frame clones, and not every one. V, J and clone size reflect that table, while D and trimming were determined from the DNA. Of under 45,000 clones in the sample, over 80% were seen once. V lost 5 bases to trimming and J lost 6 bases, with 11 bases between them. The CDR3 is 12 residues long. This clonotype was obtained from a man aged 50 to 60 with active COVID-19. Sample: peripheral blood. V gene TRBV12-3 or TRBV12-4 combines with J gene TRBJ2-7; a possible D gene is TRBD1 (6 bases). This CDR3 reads CASSPDRSEQYF. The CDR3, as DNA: TGTGCCAGCAGTCCTGACAGGAGCGAGCAGTACTTC.